Listed here are 18 T cell receptor beta chains from one sample, sequenced in a study of CD4 and CD8 cells across lung adenocarcinoma regions. One entry per CDR3 protein results from TCRdb running MiXCR on the PCR reads. The profile shows about 17,000 distinct CDR3 sequences, about 43% of them singletons. Material for sequencing was CD4+ T cells from the margin of a lung tumor. Receptors originate from a male donor with lung adenocarcinoma. The CD4 and CD8 labels of this study may be unreliable.

This clonotype is a singleton in its sample. The germline gene is not matched at one end of the junction; a read error may be the cause. The chain has TRBV27 and TRBJ2-5; 7 bases are a match to TRBD2. In germline, CDR1 is MNHEY, CDR2 SMNVEV (reference sequence). The CDR3 has 17 residues. CDR3 nucleotides: TGTGCCAGCAGTCCGGGCCGACTAGCTTCTGGCCAAGAGACGCAGTACTTC. As protein: CASSPGRLASGQETQYF.

The rearrangement links TRBV6-5 to TRBJ2-3, with TRBD1 matching 7 bases. Germline CDR1 MNHEY, CDR2 SVGAGI. The CDR3 extends over 15 amino acids. V lost 4 bases, J lost 5 bases, and 9 bases stayed unmatched. This CDR3 reads CASSSRQGAKDTQYF. The CDR3 coding sequence is TGTGCCAGCAGTTCGAGACAGGGCGCCAAAGATACGCAGTATTTT.

In its sample, this clonotype was seen many times. The chain recombines TRBV14 with TRBJ2-2; 9 positions agree with TRBD2. V shed 3 bases and J 6 bases; nucleotides not matched to a gene: 5. CDR1 SGHDN and CDR2 FVKESK come from the germline V gene. The CDR3 consists of 15 residues. The CDR3, as DNA: TGTGCCAGCAGCCAGAGCGGGAGGATGGCCGGGGAGCTGTTTTTT. Amino acids: CASSQSGRMAGELFF.

With respect to this clonotype: One junction end does not reproduce the germline sequence, and a read error may be involved. This chain links TRBV10-1 with TRBJ2-3, with D perhaps matching TRBD2 (5 bases). In germline, CDR1 is WNHNN, CDR2 SYGVQD (reference sequence). CDR3 length: 15 amino acids. CDR3 loop: CGGGDEGLGTDTQYF. The CDR3 DNA sequence: TGCGGCGGCGGTGACGAGGGCCTAGGCACAGATACGCAGTATTTC.

This clonotype was seen only once. One end of the junction fails to match germline, which may point to a read error. J is TRBJ2-3 and V is TRBV10-1; D might be TRBD2 (5 bases). Looked up from germline, CDR1 is WNHNN and CDR2 is SYGVQD (reference sequence). The CDR3 is 16 amino acids. The CDR3 nucleotides read TGCGCCAGCAGCCGACGGGGTCTGTGGGCCACAGATACGCAGTACTTT. Amino acid sequence: CASSRRGLWATDTQYF.

V and J are TRBV5-1 and TRBJ1-6; TRBD1 aligns across 8 bases. CDR1 is SGHRS and CDR2 is YFSETQ in the germline V gene. The trim removed 0 bases at V and 5 bases at J, leaving 7 bases unmatched. This CDR3 comprises 17 residues. CDR3 bases: TGCGCCAGCAGCTTGGAATTGACAGGGGCTAATAATTCACCCCTCCACTTT. As protein: CASSLELTGANNSPLHF. Looking up the rest from reference TRBV5-1 and TRBJ1-6 gives the full variable domain: KAGVTQTPRYLIKTRGQQVTLSCSPISGHRSVSWYQQTPGQGLQFLFEYFSETQRNKGNFPGRFSGRQFSNSRSEMNVSTLELGDSALYLCASSLELTGANNSPLHFGNGTRLTVT.

The table lists this clonotype with many counts. The chain joins TRBV6-1 to TRBJ1-2; perhaps TRBD1 as D (5 bases). This CDR3 region has 15 residues. Trimming cost V 4 bases and J 1 base, with 13 bases left between them. CDR1 and CDR2 (germline): MNHNS, SASEGT. CDR3 amino acids: CASSVTEKLNYGYTF. The CDR3 nucleotides read TGTGCCAGCAGTGTGACAGAAAAACTTAACTATGGCTACACCTTC.

This clonotype came up a few times. The chain joins TRBV7-8 to TRBJ2-3; tentative D call: TRBD1 (5 bases). CDR3 length: 16 amino acids. V lost 1 base, J lost 4 bases, and 15 bases lay in between. Germline-derived CDR1 and CDR2 are SGHVS and FQNEAQ. The CDR3, as DNA: TGTGCCAGCAGCTTAGGGCAGGGTCATTTTGCAGATACGCAGTATTTT. Residues: CASSLGQGHFADTQYF. The full variable domain, rest sourced from reference TRBV7-8 and TRBJ2-3, is GAGVSQSPRYKVAKRGQDVALRCDPISGHVSLFWYQQALGQGPEFLTYFQNEAQLDKSGLPSDRFFAERPEGSVSTLKIQRTQQEDSAVYLCASSLGQGHFADTQYFGPGTRLTVL.

At least ten counts were recorded for this clonotype. This chain uses TRBV6-5 with TRBJ1-3; maybe TRBD1 (6 bases). Germline V gene lookup returns CDR1 MNHEY and CDR2 SVGAGI. Trimming shortened V by 2 bases and J by 0 bases, and 8 bases separated the two germline ends. The CDR3 is made up of 15 amino acids. CDR3 loop: CASSYGQSSGNTIYF. The CDR3 DNA is TGTGCCAGCAGTTACGGACAGAGCTCTGGAAACACCATATATTTT.

This clonotype was counted only a few times. The V call is TRBV3-1, the J call TRBJ1-6, with D possibly TRBD1 on 6 matching bases. The germline V gene has CDR1 LGHDT and CDR2 YNNKEL (reference sequence). The CDR3 spans 14 residues. V was shortened by 1 base and J by 7 bases, with 8 bases between the two germline ends. For the CDR3, the DNA is TGTGCCAGCAGCCAAGCGACAGGCAATTCACCCCTCCACTTT. Translating it yields CASSQATGNSPLHF.

This clonotype has only one observation. The junction shows a germline mismatch at one end, possibly a read error. The rearrangement links TRBV6-1 to TRBJ2-5, with D possibly called TRBD1 or TRBD2 (5 bases each). Germline loops: CDR1 MNHNS, CDR2 SASEGT. This CDR3 has 15 amino acids. The CDR3 loop is CARGEPAGDQETQYF. CDR3 DNA: TGTGCCAGGGGGGAACCGGCCGGGGACCAAGAGACGCAGTACTTC.

Of note for this clonotype: One end of the junction does not line up with germline, which may come from a read error. This chain uses TRBV10-2 with TRBJ2-3; 7 bases map to TRBD2. The CDR3 is made up of 14 amino acids. In germline, CDR1 is WSHSY, CDR2 SAAADI. The CDR3 here is CAGSGVAGPDTQYF. The DNA for the CDR3 is TGCGCGGGCAGCGGGGTCGCTGGGCCAGATACCCAGTACTTT.

This clonotype was picked up one time. The junction does not match germline at one end; this may be a read error. The chain recombines TRBV10-3 with TRBJ2-5; D possibly matches TRBD1 or TRBD2 (5 bases each). Germline CDR1 is ENHRY and CDR2 is SYGVKD. This CDR3 has 14 amino acids. The CDR3 region has the DNA TGTGCGGGGAGCGTGGGACGAGACCAAGAGACGCAGTACTTC. It encodes CAGSVGRDQETQYF.

This clonotype appeared a few times. The gene calls are TRBV11-1 and TRBJ2-5; the D is unclear. The CDR3 contains 13 residues. Germline V gene lookup returns CDR1 SGHAT and CDR2 FQDESV (reference sequence). V lost 11 bases, J lost 3 bases, and 16 bases lay in between. Here the CDR3 reads CAGQASGEETQYF. Here the CDR3 DNA reads TGTGCCGGGCAGGCTAGTGGGGAAGAGACCCAGTACTTC.

The rearrangement links TRBV6-5 to TRBJ1-2; D is perhaps TRBD1 (5 bases). The germline V gene has CDR1 MNHEY and CDR2 SVGAGI. CDR3 length: 13 residues. V lost 2 bases and J 4 bases, leaving 8 bases between the germline ends. The CDR3 region has the DNA TGTGCCAGCAGTTACACCGACAGCTATGGCTACACCTTC. Its protein is CASSYTDSYGYTF.

CDR3 DNA sequence: TGCGCCCCCTGGATGACAAACAGAAGAGAGACCCAGTACTTC. Its translation is CAPWMTNRRETQYF. The rearrangement joins TRBV10-1 to TRBJ2-5, with D unclear. Trimming pared 11 bases from V and 4 bases from J, leaving 20 bases between. The CDR3 extends over 14 amino acids. The germline CDR1 and CDR2 sequences are WNHNN and SYGVQD (reference sequence).

The chain uses TRBV6-1 and TRBJ2-5; either TRBD1 or TRBD2 may fit D (5 bases each). The end of the DNA fits TRBJ2-3 better, so the J call may be wrong. The CDR3 is 15 amino acids. Germline CDR1 and CDR2: MNHNS and SASEGT. The CDR3 coding sequence is TGTGCCGGGGGTCACGGGGACCGGCACCCAGAGACCCAGTATTTT. Amino acid sequence: CAGGHGDRHPETQYF.

This sequence joins TRBV7-2 and TRBJ2-1, with TRBD2 matching over 11 bases. The J call may be faulty, since TRBJ2-5 better matches the DNA end. This CDR3 spans 18 amino acids. CDR1 is SGHTA and CDR2 is FQGNSA in the germline V gene. In DNA, the CDR3 is TGTGCCAGCAGCTTAATCGGTTCGGTAGCGGGAGGGCAAGAGACCCAGTACTTC. This sequence encodes CASSLIGSVAGGQETQYF.